Presented here are 30 T cell receptor beta chains from one specimen sequenced in a study of shared clonotypes between healthy human individuals. Using immunoSEQ multiplex PCR, the repertoire was profiled, and TCRdb retains in-frame clones only, with some absent. This table has some 1,900,000 clones, approximately 94% appearing once. In the naive CD8 group, cells lacked CD45RO and were positively selected for CCR7, so terminally differentiated effector memory CD45RA+ cells were left out. Input material: naive CD8+ T cells sorted from blood. Every receptor here comes from a young man in good health.

This rearrangement joins TRBV6-5 to TRBJ2-1, with D tentatively TRBD1 (5 bases). Germline V gene data show CDR1 as MNHEY and CDR2 as SVGAGI. V was trimmed by 6 bases and J by 8 bases, leaving 17 bases between them. CDR3 length equals 14 residues. The chain's CDR3 is CASSIQGGLDEQFF. CDR3 bases: TGTGCCAGCAGCATTCAGGGTGGTCTGGATGAGCAGTTCTTC.

The chain uses TRBV7-9 and TRBJ1-3; D is uncertain. Trimming left V 5 bases short and J 0 bases short, with 11 bases between. The CDR3 consists of 15 residues. Germline V lookup: CDR1 SEHNR, CDR2 FQNEAQ (reference sequence). The CDR3 DNA reads as TGTGCCAGCAGCCCGCCCAGGAGCTCTGGAAACACCATATATTTT. It specifies CASSPPRSSGNTIYF.

This clone has just one count. This chain links TRBV7-8 with TRBJ1-5; 8 bases match TRBD1. Germline V CDR1 and CDR2: SGHVS, FQNEAQ. The trim removed 5 bases at V and 7 bases at J, leaving 10 bases unmatched. The CDR3 is 15 amino acids. CDR3 DNA sequence: TGTGCCAGCAGCCCGCTGACAGGGGATGGACAGCCCCAGCATTTT. It yields the protein CASSPLTGDGQPQHF.

This clone appeared a single time. This sample includes further DNA sequences coding for the same CDR3. The chain carries TRBV28 and TRBJ1-2; D not resolved. Germline values: CDR1 MDHEN, CDR2 SYDVKM. This CDR3 is 14 amino acids long. V lost 1 base, J lost 2 bases, and 8 bases lay in between. The CDR3 coding sequence is TGTGCCAGCAGTTTATCTGGGGAAAACTATGGCTACACCTTC. Protein product: CASSLSGENYGYTF.

V and J are TRBV2 and TRBJ1-4, with D unresolved. This CDR3 is 13 amino acids long. Trimming shortened V by 7 bases and J by 5 bases, and 11 bases separated the two germline ends. Germline V gene data show CDR1 as SNHLY and CDR2 as FYNNEI. CDR3 nucleotide sequence: TGTGCCAGCACCCCATCGGGGAATGAAAAACTGTTTTTT. Its protein is CASTPSGNEKLFF. Supplemented by reference TRBV2 and TRBJ1-4, the full variable domain reads EPEVTQTPSHQVTQMGQEVILRCVPISNHLYFYWYRQILGQKVEFLVSFYNNEISEKSEIFDDQFSVERPDGSNFTLKIRSTKLEDSAMYFCASTPSGNEKLFFGSGTQLSVL.

The chain couples TRBV2 to TRBJ1-2; D is uncertain. CDR1 and CDR2 (germline): SNHLY, FYNNEI. The CDR3 sequence is 11 residues long. The V end lost 9 bases, the J end lost 4 bases, and 9 bases lay between the germline ends. For the CDR3, the DNA is TGTGCCAGGTTGATATCCTATGGCTACACCTTC. Translating it yields CARLISYGYTF.

J is TRBJ2-1 and V is TRBV21-1; TRBD2 reflects the table's D call only, with no check against the DNA. TRBV21-1 is a pseudogene segment. This CDR3 region has 15 residues. Here the CDR3 reads CARPLWGRVSYEQFF. The CDR3 DNA sequence: TGTGCCAGGCCCCTTTGGGGGAGGGTTTCCTATGAGCAGTTCTTC.

The chain uses TRBV13 and TRBJ2-7, with 8 positions matching TRBD2. After removal of 6 bases from V and 5 bases from J, the junction contained 12 bases not matched to a gene. CDR1 is PRHDT, CDR2 FYEKMQ, per germline (reference sequence). This CDR3 contains 15 residues. DNA for the CDR3: TGTGCCAGCAGACATACGGGCACGGGGGGGAACGAGCAGTACTTC. Translating gives CASRHTGTGGNEQYF.

This clone has a handful of counts. The chain is built from TRBV28 and TRBJ1-5; D ambiguous. CDR1 and CDR2 from the germline V gene are MDHEN and SYDVKM. The V end was cut by 2 bases, the J end by 4 bases, with 6 bases between. The CDR3 sequence is 13 residues long. The CDR3 nucleotides read TGTGCCAGCAGTTTAACGTTTAATCAGCCCCAGCATTTT. This codes for CASSLTFNQPQHF.

This clone was counted between two and nine times. J is TRBJ2-7 and V is TRBV27; TRBD2 agrees at 11 bases. The CDR3 totals 15 residues. Germline values: CDR1 MNHEY, CDR2 SMNVEV (reference sequence). V lost 4 bases to trimming and J lost 2 bases; unmatched junction nucleotides: 4. This CDR3 reads CASSWTSGSPYEQYF. CDR3 DNA sequence: TGTGCCAGCAGTTGGACTAGCGGGTCTCCCTACGAGCAGTACTTC.

Comments on this clone: Different DNA sequences within this sample yield the same CDR3. The chain links TRBV6-5 to TRBJ2-7, with D possibly being TRBD2 (5 bases). CDR3 length: 15 residues. Trimming shortened V by 3 bases and J by 0 bases, and 12 bases separated the two germline ends. Germline CDR1 reads MNHEY; CDR2 reads SVGAGI. CDR3 loop: CASSYSRTASYEQYF. CDR3 nucleotides: TGTGCCAGCAGTTATTCCCGGACTGCCTCCTACGAGCAGTACTTC.

Turning to this clone: Other DNA sequences from this sample encode an identical CDR3 as well. V and J are TRBV5-4 and TRBJ2-7; D call uncertain. The germline V gene encodes CDR1 SGHNT and CDR2 YYREEE (reference sequence). Trimming left V 0 bases short and J 0 bases short, with 4 bases between. The CDR3 sequence is 13 residues long. CDR3 nucleotides: TGTGCCAGCAGCTTGGAGGCCTCCTACGAGCAGTACTTC. Amino acid sequence: CASSLEASYEQYF.

V usage is TRBV5-1 and J usage is TRBJ1-1, with D possibly matching TRBD1 (5 bases). The V gene lost 7 bases and the J gene lost 2 bases, with 12 bases spanning the gap. This CDR3 contains 13 residues. Germline V gene sequence: CDR1 SGHRS, CDR2 YFSETQ. CDR3 region: CASPRQPNTEAFF. The CDR3 nucleotides are TGCGCCAGCCCCAGACAGCCAAACACTGAAGCTTTCTTT.

The V and J genes are TRBV2 and TRBJ2-7; the D gene is possibly TRBD1 (8 bases). Trimming stripped 3 bases from V and 1 base from J, with 13 bases between. Per germline, CDR1 SNHLY and CDR2 FYNNEI. This CDR3 is built from 15 residues. As DNA, the CDR3 is TGTGCCAGCAGTGATGTACAGGGGGGGTCCTACGAGCAGTACTTC. Translation: CASSDVQGGSYEQYF. Variable domain in full (rest from reference TRBV2 and TRBJ2-7): EPEVTQTPSHQVTQMGQEVILRCVPISNHLYFYWYRQILGQKVEFLVSFYNNEISEKSEIFDDQFSVERPDGSNFTLKIRSTKLEDSAMYFCASSDVQGGSYEQYFGPGTRLTVT.

This rearrangement joins TRBV2 to TRBJ2-1; TRBD2 is a possible D gene (6 bases). Germline V CDR1 and CDR2: SNHLY, FYNNEI. Trimming cost V 7 bases and J 0 bases, with 13 bases left between them. CDR3 length: 15 residues. The CDR3 bases are TGTGCCAGCACAGGCGGGATAAGCTCCTACAATGAGCAGTTCTTC. Amino acid sequence: CASTGGISSYNEQFF.

The gene calls are TRBV27 and TRBJ2-1; D call uncertain. The CDR3 loop spans 13 amino acids. From germline, CDR1 is MNHEY and CDR2 SMNVEV (reference sequence). V lost 4 bases, J lost 6 bases, and 10 bases lay in between. The CDR3 DNA is TGTGCCAGCAGTTCCCCATATCTCAATGAGCAGTTCTTC. Encoded protein: CASSSPYLNEQFF.

The chain carries TRBV11-2 and TRBJ2-3; D is unclear. The CDR3 spans 12 residues. In germline, CDR1 is SGHAT, CDR2 FQNNGV. Trimming took off 2 bases at V and 5 bases at J, with 5 bases between the two ends. Written as DNA, the CDR3 is TGTGCCAGCAGCTTATTAATAGATACGCAGTATTTT. Translating it yields CASSLLIDTQYF.

The chain is built from TRBV13 and TRBJ1-4; unclear D gene. CDR3 length: 17 amino acids. Trimming took 0 bases from V and 0 from J, leaving 11 bases between them. The V gene's germline CDR1 is PRHDT and CDR2 FYEKMQ (reference sequence). This CDR3 reads CASSLGAPVATNEKLFF. CDR3 bases: TGTGCCAGCAGCTTAGGGGCCCCAGTAGCAACTAATGAAAAACTGTTTTTT.

Turning to this clone: Distinct nucleotide sequences in the sample also encode this CDR3. The chain recombines TRBV28 with TRBJ1-5, with TRBD1 matching over 9 bases. After removal of 4 bases from V and 2 bases from J, the junction contained 0 bases not matched to a gene. This CDR3 comprises 14 residues. CDR1 is MDHEN and CDR2 is SYDVKM in the germline V gene. In DNA form, the CDR3 reads TGTGCCAGCAGTTGGGACAGGGGCAATCAGCCCCAGCATTTT. It encodes CASSWDRGNQPQHF.

This CDR3 is CASSLAGLAGGPSGEQYF. DNA of the CDR3: TGTGCCAGCAGCTTAGCGGGACTAGCGGGAGGGCCGTCGGGCGAGCAGTACTTC. J is TRBJ2-7 and V is TRBV7-8, with 16 bases identical to TRBD2. Trimming cost V 0 bases and J 6 bases; bases outside gene matches: 8. Germline CDR1 reads SGHVS; CDR2 reads FQNEAQ. This CDR3 has 18 amino acids.

The chain has TRBV6-5 and TRBJ1-2, with 9 bases identical to TRBD1. In germline, CDR1 is MNHEY, CDR2 SVGAGI. The CDR3 is 15 residues long. V lost 4 bases and J lost 3; bases outside the gene matches: 6. Here the CDR3 DNA reads TGTGCCAGCAGTTTATACAGGGGGCTGGACTATGGCTACACCTTC. It yields the protein CASSLYRGLDYGYTF.

The CDR3 sequence: CASKGTGSYEQYF. Here the CDR3 DNA reads TGTGCCAGCAAGGGGACAGGGTCCTACGAGCAGTACTTC. This chain joins TRBV25-1 and TRBJ2-7; TRBD1 aligns across 9 bases. Germline V gives CDR1 MGHDK, CDR2 SYGVNS. This CDR3 has 13 residues. The V and J ends lost 7 bases and 1 base, in that order; junction bases with no gene match: 2.

In this sample, this clone turned up once. The chain joins TRBV4-1 to TRBJ1-1, with unresolved D. The CDR3 is 13 amino acids. CDR1 and CDR2 (germline): MGHRA, YSYEKL. With 1 base removed from V and 4 bases from J, the gap between germline ends came to 7 bases. The CDR3 here is CASSQVRSTEAFF. The CDR3 coding sequence is TGCGCCAGCAGCCAAGTTCGCAGCACTGAAGCTTTCTTT.

The CDR3 DNA is TGTGCCAGCAGACCCCGTCAGGGGATCCCCGGGGAGCTGTTTTTT. This encodes CASRPRQGIPGELFF. The chain carries TRBV6-6 and TRBJ2-2, with D perhaps matching TRBD1 (6 bases). This CDR3 spans 15 amino acids. Deletions cut 6 bases from V and 6 bases from J, with 17 bases between. CDR1 is MNHNY and CDR2 is SVGAGI in the germline V gene (reference sequence).

The chain couples TRBV10-3 to TRBJ1-6; D may be TRBD1 (5 bases). V dropped 8 bases and J dropped 7 bases, with 15 bases sitting between them. Germline V gives CDR1 ENHRY, CDR2 SYGVKD. The CDR3 is made up of 14 amino acids. The chain's CDR3 is CAIGGDPGNSPLHF. CDR3 DNA sequence: TGTGCCATCGGAGGGGACCCTGGGAATTCACCCCTCCACTTT.

The chain links TRBV9 to TRBJ1-4, with 7 bases identical to TRBD1. The CDR3 loop spans 14 amino acids. CDR1 and CDR2 (germline): SGDLS, YYNGEE. J gave up 4 bases and V 4 bases, and 4 bases lay outside the gene matches. The CDR3 region has the DNA TGTGCCAGCAGCCCCTGGGACAGTAATGAAAAACTGTTTTTT. As protein: CASSPWDSNEKLFF.

For the CDR3, the DNA is TGTGCCAGCAGCTTAGATATAGGGGCTAAGTACGAGCAGTACTTC. It translates to CASSLDIGAKYEQYF. The rearrangement links TRBV7-9 to TRBJ2-7; possible D gene TRBD1, 5 bases. The CDR3 covers 15 residues. Germline lookup yields CDR1 SEHNR and CDR2 FQNEAQ (reference sequence). Trimming stripped 1 base from V and 4 bases from J, with 14 bases between.

This clone was observed once. V is TRBV6-6 and J is TRBJ2-1; TRBD2 agrees at 15 bases. Germline CDR1 MNHNY, CDR2 SVGAGI (reference sequence). Trimming removed 8 bases from V and 9 bases from J; junction bases left unmatched: 2. This CDR3 is 13 amino acids long. The CDR3 DNA reads TGTGCCAGCCTGGGACTAGCGGGAGGTGAGCAGTTCTTC. Its translation: CASLGLAGGEQFF.

The rearrangement uses TRBV7-6 and TRBJ2-3; 7 bases match TRBD2. Germline CDR1 and CDR2: SGHVS and FNYEAQ. Trimming cost V 5 bases and J 1 base; bases outside gene matches: 0. CDR3 length: 13 amino acids. The CDR3: CASSREGTDTQYF. DNA for the CDR3: TGTGCCAGCAGCCGGGAGGGCACAGATACGCAGTATTTT.

The chain uses TRBV27 and TRBJ2-1; TRBD2 aligns across 9 bases. J gave up 8 bases and V 5 bases, and 7 bases lay outside the gene matches. Germline V gives CDR1 MNHEY, CDR2 SMNVEV (reference sequence). CDR3 length: 14 amino acids. Here the CDR3 reads CASSNGLAWDEQFF. CDR3 DNA: TGTGCCAGCAGTAACGGACTAGCGTGGGATGAGCAGTTCTTC.